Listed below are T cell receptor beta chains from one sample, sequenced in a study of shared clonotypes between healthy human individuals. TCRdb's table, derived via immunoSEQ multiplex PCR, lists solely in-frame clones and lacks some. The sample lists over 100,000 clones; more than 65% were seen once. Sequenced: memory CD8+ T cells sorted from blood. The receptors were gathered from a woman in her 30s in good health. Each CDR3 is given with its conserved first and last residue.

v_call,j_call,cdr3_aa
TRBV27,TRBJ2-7,CASSLYRTGGHEQYF
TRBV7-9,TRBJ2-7,CASSLPGYYEQYF
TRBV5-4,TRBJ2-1,CASSLLVTDEQFF
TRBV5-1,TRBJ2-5,CASRLPGPQETQYF
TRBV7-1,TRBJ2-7,CASSLYQGPSYEQYF
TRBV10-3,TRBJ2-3,CAISVGRSERTDTQYF
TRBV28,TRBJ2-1,CASTIAGGTSYNEQFF
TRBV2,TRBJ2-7,CASSKPPLAGVSFYEQYF
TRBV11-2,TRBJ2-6,CASNSPSTDSGANVLTF
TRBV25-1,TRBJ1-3,CASSDFLGSGNTIYF
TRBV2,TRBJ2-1,CASSLVWYNEQFF
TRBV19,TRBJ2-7,CASSPGQWSNYEQYF
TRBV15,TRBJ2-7,CATSSALEDSSYEQYF
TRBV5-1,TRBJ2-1,CASSGRTVSSYNEQFF
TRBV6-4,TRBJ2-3,CASSQGVSGSTDTQYF
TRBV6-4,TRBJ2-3,CASSEFVAGGPGTDTQYF
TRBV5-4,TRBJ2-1,CASSSPGLVVFNEQFF
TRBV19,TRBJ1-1,CASVQGPLEAFF
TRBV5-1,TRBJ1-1,CASSPDRAVEAFF
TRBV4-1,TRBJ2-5,CASSQDQGRSGETQYF
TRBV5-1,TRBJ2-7,CASSSRKVYEQYF
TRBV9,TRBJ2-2,CASSVAWGTGELFF
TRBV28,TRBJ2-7,CASSLRLREGTYEQYF
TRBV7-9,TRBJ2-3,CASSRSGSSTDTQYF
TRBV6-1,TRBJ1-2,CASSGTAPNYGYTF
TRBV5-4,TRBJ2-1,CASSFPKTSGNEQFF
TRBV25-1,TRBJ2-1,CASSDPGLAANEQFF
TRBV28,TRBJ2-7,CATSDRYEQYF
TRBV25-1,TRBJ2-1,CASSEVPLAGEYNEQFF
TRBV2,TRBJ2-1,CASSEGLQSNEQFF
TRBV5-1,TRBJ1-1,CASRPGAVGPRYTEAFF
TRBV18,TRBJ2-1,CASSPLAGVSYNEQFF
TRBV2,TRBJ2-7,CASSEAQVGASYEQYF
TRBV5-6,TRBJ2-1,CASSARRGDVHEQFF
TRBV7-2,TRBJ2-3,CASSLYLSTDTQYF
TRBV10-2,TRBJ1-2,CASQRQDNYGYTF
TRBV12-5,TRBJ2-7,CASGLVPNVAGDNEQYF
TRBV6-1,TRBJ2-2,CASSEASGSTGELFF
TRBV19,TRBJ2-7,CASSIEGRDSYEQYF
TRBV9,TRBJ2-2,CASSVVTGFSGELFF
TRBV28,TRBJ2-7,CASSLWASGRAYEQYF
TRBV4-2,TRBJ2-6,CASSPRTGSGANVLTF
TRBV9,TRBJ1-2,CASSGYRDLHYGYTF
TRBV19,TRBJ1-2,CASSITGSGGYTF
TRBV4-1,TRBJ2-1,CASSQGPTSGINEQFF
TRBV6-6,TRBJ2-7,CASSDRVGGAYEQYF
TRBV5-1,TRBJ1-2,CASSLTGGGYGYTF
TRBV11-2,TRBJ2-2,CASSLVSLGTSNTGELFF
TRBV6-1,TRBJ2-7,CASSGDSSRYEQYF
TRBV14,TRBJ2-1,CASSPLANPGLAGTFGLDYNEQFF
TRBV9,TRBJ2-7,CASSPWDRPHEQYF
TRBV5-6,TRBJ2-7,CASSLDRSYEQYF
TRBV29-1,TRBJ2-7,CSVDREGSGSSYEQYF
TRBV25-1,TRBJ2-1,CASSALGSGKTYNEQFF
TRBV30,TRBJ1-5,CAWSTGLGNQPQHF
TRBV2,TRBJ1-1,CASLLPSGADTEAFF
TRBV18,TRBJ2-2,CASARQGTNTGELFF
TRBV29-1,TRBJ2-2,CSVWSRGTGELFF
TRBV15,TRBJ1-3,CATREKQDKVSGNTIYF
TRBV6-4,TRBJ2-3,CASSAYGPTDTQYF